This T cell receptor beta chain appears in the sequencing data of a study of human T cells and chemical hapten exposure. Comments on this clonotype: Its antigen is unknown.

TCRdb redid the calling of the RACE reads with MiXCR, one entry per CDR3 protein. The profile shows 70,000 to 75,000 distinct CDR3 sequences, around a third of them singletons. Whole-study findings and limits: Unchanged with DPC sensitization were TCRs above 1 in 1000 frequency.

Sample time point: patch test 1, 2 weeks after DPC sensitization. Documented treatment: therapeutic diphenylcyclopropenone sensitization with weekly scalp DPC. Germline values: CDR1 MDHEN, CDR2 SYDVKM. The CDR3 has 13 amino acids. V shed 7 bases and J shed 2 bases, with 12 bases lying between them. The sequence derives from a man aged 40-55 years with alopecia areata. Some clones in this sample may be carry-over from other donors' samples. The chain couples TRBV28 to TRBJ2-7; D gene ambiguous. Sequences were derived from whole blood, sampled in connection with sensitization to the hapten diphenylcyclopropenone (DPC). CDR3 protein: CASTPPATYEQYF. The CDR3, as DNA: TGTGCCAGCACTCCCCCAGCTACCTACGAGCAGTACTTC.